This T cell receptor (beta chain) was sequenced during a study of T cells in Graves' hyperthyroidism and ophthalmopathy. As for the study in general: Peripheral blood was obtained at initial diagnosis, preceding any treatment.

Using RNA transcripts as the source, TCR beta CDR3 regions were amplified. Initially, a first-round RT-PCR of the TCR CDR3 employed the HTBI primer set. TCRdb ran MiXCR on the multiplex PCR reads and lists one entry per CDR3 protein. The sample carries approximately 600,000 distinct CDR3 sequences, around 21% recorded once. CDR1 is SGHVS and CDR2 is FQNEAQ in the germline V gene. This CDR3 region has 14 residues. Trimming removed 4 bases at V and 8 bases at J, with 17 bases between. This clonotype occurred many times. Reasons for excluding patients were uncontrolled infection, other autoimmune disease, pregnancy or lactation.

Sequenced sample: blood. The V and J genes are TRBV7-8 and TRBJ1-2; tentatively, D is TRBD1 (6 bases). The receptor comes from a man aged 25-45 years with Graves' ophthalmopathy. CDR3 DNA: TGTGCCAGCAGCTCAGTTTTGACAGGTGTCGGCTACACCTTC. It specifies CASSSVLTGVGYTF.